Presented here are 4 T cell receptor beta chains from one specimen sequenced in a study of blood T cell repertoires in COVID-19. TCRdb keeps only in-frame clones here, not all; method: immunoSEQ multiplex PCR. This table holds around 270,000 clones, around 89% found once. Sequenced: peripheral blood. The source is a young man with acute or convalescent COVID-19.

The chain combines TRBV27 with TRBJ2-1; 13 nucleotides line up with TRBD2. Germline V gives CDR1 MNHEY, CDR2 SMNVEV (reference sequence). The CDR3 covers 16 residues. V lost 5 bases, J lost 7 bases, and 8 bases stayed unmatched. CDR3 residues: CASSPLLAGGPNEQFF. As DNA, the CDR3 is TGTGCCAGCAGTCCCCTACTAGCGGGAGGGCCGAATGAGCAGTTCTTC.

The chain is built from TRBV30 and TRBJ1-2; 7 bases are shared with TRBD1. CDR3 size: 13 residues. V lost 1 base to trimming and J lost 7 bases; unmatched junction nucleotides: 6. Germline V gene data show CDR1 as GTSNPN and CDR2 as SVGIG (reference sequence). The CDR3 here is CAWSEGGLGGYTF. The CDR3 bases are TGTGCCTGGAGTGAAGGGGGCCTGGGTGGCTACACCTTC.

V usage is TRBV28 and J usage is TRBJ1-1; TRBD1 agrees at 8 bases. The CDR3 contains 14 residues. J gave up 4 bases and V 6 bases, and 7 bases lay outside the gene matches. Germline-derived CDR1 and CDR2 are MDHEN and SYDVKM. CDR3 in amino acids: CASSRDRRATEAFF. CDR3 sequence (DNA): TGTGCCAGCAGCCGGGACAGGCGGGCCACTGAAGCTTTCTTT. Full variable domain (rest looked up from reference TRBV28 and TRBJ1-1): DVKVTQSSRYLVKRTGEKVFLECVQDMDHENMFWYRQDPGLGLRLIYFSYDVKMKEKGDIPEGYSVSREKKERFSLILESASTNQTSMYLCASSRDRRATEAFFGQGTRLTVV.

This sequence joins TRBV30 and TRBJ1-2; D unclear. Trimming removed 2 bases at V and 7 bases at J, with 14 bases between. The CDR3 spans 13 residues. Germline CDR1 GTSNPN, CDR2 SVGIG (reference sequence). CDR3 DNA: TGTGCCTGGAGTACTGTAGGAGGTTCTGGCTACACCTTC. Its protein is CAWSTVGGSGYTF.